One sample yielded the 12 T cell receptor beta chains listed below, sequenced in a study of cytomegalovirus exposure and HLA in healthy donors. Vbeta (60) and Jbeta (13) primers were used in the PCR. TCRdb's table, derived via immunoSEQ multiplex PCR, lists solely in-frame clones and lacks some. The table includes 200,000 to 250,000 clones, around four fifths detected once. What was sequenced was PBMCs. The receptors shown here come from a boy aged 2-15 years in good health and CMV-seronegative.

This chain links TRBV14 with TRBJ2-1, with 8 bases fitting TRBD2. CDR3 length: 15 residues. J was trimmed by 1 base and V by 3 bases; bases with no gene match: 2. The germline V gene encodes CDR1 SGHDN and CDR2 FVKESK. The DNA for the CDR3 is TGTGCCAGCAGCCAGAGCGGGGGTTCCTACAATGAGCAGTTCTTC. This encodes CASSQSGGSYNEQFF.

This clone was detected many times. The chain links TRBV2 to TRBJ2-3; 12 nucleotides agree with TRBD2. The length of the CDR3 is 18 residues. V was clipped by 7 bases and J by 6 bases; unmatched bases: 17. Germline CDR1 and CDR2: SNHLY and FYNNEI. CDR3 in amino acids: CASTHTTSGGYTPDTQYF. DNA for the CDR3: TGTGCCAGCACGCACACGACTAGCGGGGGATACACACCGGATACGCAGTATTTT.

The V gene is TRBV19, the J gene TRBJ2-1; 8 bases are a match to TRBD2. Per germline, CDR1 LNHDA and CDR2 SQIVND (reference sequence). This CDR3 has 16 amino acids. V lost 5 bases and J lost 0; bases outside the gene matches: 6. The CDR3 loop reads CASSLSSGSSYNEQFF. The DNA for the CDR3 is TGTGCCAGTAGTCTTTCCAGCGGGAGCTCCTACAATGAGCAGTTCTTC.

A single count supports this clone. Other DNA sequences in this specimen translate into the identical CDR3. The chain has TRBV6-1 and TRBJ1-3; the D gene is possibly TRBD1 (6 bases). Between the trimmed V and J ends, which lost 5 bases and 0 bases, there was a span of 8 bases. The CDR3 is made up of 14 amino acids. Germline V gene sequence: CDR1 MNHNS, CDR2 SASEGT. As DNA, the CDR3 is TGTGCCAGCAGTCTACAGGGCTCTGGAAACACCATATATTTT. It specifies CASSLQGSGNTIYF.

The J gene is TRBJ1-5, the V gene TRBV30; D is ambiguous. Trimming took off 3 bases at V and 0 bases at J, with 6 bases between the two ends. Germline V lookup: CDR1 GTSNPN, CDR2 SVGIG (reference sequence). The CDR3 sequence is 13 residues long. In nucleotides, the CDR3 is TGTGCCTGGAGGGCGGATAGCAATCAGCCCCAGCATTTT. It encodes CAWRADSNQPQHF.

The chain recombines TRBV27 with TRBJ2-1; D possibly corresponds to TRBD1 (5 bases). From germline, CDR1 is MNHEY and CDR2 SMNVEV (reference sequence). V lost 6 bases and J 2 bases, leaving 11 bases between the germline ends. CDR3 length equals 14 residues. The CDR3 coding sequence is TGTGCCAGCAGCAGGGTGGTCCCCTACAATGAGCAGTTCTTC. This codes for CASSRVVPYNEQFF.

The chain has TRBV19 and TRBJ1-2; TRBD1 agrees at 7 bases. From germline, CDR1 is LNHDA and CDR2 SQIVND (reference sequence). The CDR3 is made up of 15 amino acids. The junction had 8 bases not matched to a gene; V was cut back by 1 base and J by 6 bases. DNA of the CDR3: TGTGCCAGTAGTATAGCCCCTTTGACAGGGCATGGCTACACCTTC. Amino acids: CASSIAPLTGHGYTF.

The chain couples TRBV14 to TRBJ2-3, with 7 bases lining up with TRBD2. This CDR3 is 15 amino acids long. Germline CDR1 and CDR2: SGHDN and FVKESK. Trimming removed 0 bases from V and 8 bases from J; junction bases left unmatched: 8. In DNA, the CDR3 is TGTGCCAGCAGCCAAGAGACTAGCCCGCGAGTTACGCAGTATTTT. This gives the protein CASSQETSPRVTQYF.

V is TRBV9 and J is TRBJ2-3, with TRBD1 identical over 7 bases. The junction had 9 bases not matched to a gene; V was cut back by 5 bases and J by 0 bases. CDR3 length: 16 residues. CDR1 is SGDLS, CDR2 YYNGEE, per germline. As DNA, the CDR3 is TGTGCCAGCAGGGAACCCACAGGGGCCAGCACAGATACGCAGTATTTT. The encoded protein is CASREPTGASTDTQYF.

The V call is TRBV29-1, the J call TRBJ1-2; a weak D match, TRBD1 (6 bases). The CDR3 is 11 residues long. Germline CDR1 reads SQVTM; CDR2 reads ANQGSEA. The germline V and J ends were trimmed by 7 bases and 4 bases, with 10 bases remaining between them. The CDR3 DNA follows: TGCAGCGACCAGGGGTCCTATGGCTACACCTTC. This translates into CSDQGSYGYTF.

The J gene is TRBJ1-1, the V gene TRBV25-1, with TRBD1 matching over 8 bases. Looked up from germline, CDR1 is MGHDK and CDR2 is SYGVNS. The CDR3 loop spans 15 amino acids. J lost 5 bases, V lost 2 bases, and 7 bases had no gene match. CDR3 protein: CASSEPDRGRTEAFF. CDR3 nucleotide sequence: TGTGCCAGCAGTGAACCCGACAGGGGTCGGACTGAAGCTTTCTTT. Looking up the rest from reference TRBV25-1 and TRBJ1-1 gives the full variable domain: EADIYQTPRYLVIGTGKKITLECSQTMGHDKMYWYQQDPGMELHLIHYSYGVNSTEKGDLSSESTVSRIRTEHFPLTLESARPSHTSQYLCASSEPDRGRTEAFFGQGTRLTVV.

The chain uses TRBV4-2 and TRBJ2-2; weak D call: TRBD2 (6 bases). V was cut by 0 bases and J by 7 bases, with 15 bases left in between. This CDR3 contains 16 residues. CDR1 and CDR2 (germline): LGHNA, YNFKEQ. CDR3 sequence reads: CASSQEETSHGGELFF. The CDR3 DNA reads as TGTGCCAGCAGCCAAGAAGAAACTAGCCACGGCGGGGAGCTGTTTTTT.